The following is a TCR beta chain sequence with its context. The record originates from a study of blood T cell repertoires in COVID-19. The wider study: Samples of COVID-19 (acute and convalescent) were obtained from the United States, Italy and Spain. Sources were T cells, B-cell-depleted T cells, or PBMCs; the material itself was cDNA or gDNA.

Deletions cut 3 bases from V and 4 bases from J, with 6 bases between. CDR1 is GTSNPN, CDR2 SVGIG, per germline (reference sequence). The CDR3 runs 12 residues. In the authors' methods: Reference gene primer amplification gave nucleated cell count estimates. TCRdb's table, derived via immunoSEQ multiplex PCR, lists solely in-frame clones and lacks some. Clone size and the V and J calls come from that table; the DNA yielded D and trimming. The sample records over 95,000 clones, approximately 84% being singletons. Sequences were obtained from peripheral blood. The clonotype comes from a man in his fifties or sixties with acute or convalescent COVID-19. This chain uses TRBV30 with TRBJ1-4; D is ambiguous. This chain's CDR3 is CAWSTVNEKLFF. The CDR3 nucleotides read TGTGCCTGGAGCACGGTTAATGAAAAACTGTTTTTT.